In its sample, the clone carrying this T cell receptor beta chain was seen a few times. This sample was taken from a study of CD8+ T cells in alopecia areata. Investigators isolated RNA and reverse transcribed it into cDNA to act as the sequencing template. Generated by immunoSEQ multiplex PCR, the TCRdb table keeps only in-frame clones and is missing some. The sample has about 150,000 clones; around 57% are singletons. This CDR3 has 13 amino acids. V lost 6 bases and J 4 bases, leaving 13 bases between the germline ends. The germline V gene encodes CDR1 ENHRY and CDR2 SYGVKD. The receptor's source is a human donor in good health. Sequenced: CD4+ T cells sorted from blood. This rearrangement joins TRBV10-3 to TRBJ2-7, with D tentatively TRBD2 (6 bases). CDR3 in amino acids: CAISPSSGYEQYF. CDR3 DNA: TGTGCCATCAGCCCGAGCAGCGGGTACGAGCAGTACTTC.